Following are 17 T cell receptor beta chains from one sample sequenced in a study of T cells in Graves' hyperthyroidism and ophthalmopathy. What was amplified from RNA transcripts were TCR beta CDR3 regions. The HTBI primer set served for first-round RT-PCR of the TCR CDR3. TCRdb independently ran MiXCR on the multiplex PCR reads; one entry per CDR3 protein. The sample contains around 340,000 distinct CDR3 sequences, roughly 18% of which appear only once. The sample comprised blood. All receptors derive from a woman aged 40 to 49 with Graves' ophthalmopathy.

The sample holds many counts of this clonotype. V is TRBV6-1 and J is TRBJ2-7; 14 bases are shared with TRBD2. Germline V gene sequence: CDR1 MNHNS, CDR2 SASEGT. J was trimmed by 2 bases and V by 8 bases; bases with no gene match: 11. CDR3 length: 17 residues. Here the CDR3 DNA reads TGTGCCAGCTGGGGAGCGACTAGCGGGAGGGTAACCTACGAGCAGTACTTC. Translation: CASWGATSGRVTYEQYF.

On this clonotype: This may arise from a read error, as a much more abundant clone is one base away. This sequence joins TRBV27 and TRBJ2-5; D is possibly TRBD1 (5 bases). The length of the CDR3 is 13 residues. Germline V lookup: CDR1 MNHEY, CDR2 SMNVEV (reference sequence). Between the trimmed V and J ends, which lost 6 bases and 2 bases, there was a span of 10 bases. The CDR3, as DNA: TGTGCCAGCAGATTAGGGGCGCAAGAGACCCAGTACTTC. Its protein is CASRLGAQETQYF.

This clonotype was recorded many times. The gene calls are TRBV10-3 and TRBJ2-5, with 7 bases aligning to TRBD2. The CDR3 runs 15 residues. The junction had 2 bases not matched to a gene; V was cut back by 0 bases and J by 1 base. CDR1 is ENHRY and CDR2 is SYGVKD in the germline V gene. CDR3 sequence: CAISESGGTQETQYF. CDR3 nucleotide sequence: TGTGCCATCAGTGAGTCCGGGGGGACCCAAGAGACCCAGTACTTC.

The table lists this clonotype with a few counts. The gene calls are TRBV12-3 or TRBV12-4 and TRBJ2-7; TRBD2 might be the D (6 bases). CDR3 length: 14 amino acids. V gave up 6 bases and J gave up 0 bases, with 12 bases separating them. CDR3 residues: CASSYGTVSYEQYF. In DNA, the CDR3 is TGTGCCAGCAGCTACGGGACTGTCTCCTACGAGCAGTACTTC.

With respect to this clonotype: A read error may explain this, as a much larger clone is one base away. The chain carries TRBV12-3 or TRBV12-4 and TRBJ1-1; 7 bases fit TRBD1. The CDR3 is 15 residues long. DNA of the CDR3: TGTGCCAGCAGTTTCGGCAGGGAGGGGGCCACTGAAGCTTACTTT. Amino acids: CASSFGREGATEAYF.

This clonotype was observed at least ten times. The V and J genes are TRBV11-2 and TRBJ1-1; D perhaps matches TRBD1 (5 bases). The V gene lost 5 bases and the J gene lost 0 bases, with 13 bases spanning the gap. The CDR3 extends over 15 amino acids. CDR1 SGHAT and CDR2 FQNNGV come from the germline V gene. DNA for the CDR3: TGTGCCAGCAGCCCCTTAAGGGGTCTGAACACTGAAGCTTTCTTT. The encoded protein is CASSPLRGLNTEAFF. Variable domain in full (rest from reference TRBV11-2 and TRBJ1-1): EAGVAQSPRYKIIEKRQSVAFWCNPISGHATLYWYQQILGQGPKLLIQFQNNGVVDDSQLPKDRFSAERLKGVDSTLKIQPAKLEDSAVYLCASSPLRGLNTEAFFGQGTRLTVV.

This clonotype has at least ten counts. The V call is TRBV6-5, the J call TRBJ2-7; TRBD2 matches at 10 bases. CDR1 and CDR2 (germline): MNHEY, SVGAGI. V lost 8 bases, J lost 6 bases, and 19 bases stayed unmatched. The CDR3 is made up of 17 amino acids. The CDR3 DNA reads TGTGCCAGCGGGAGTCCCACCTCTAGCGGGAGAATGCCCGAGCAGTACTTC. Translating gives CASGSPTSSGRMPEQYF.

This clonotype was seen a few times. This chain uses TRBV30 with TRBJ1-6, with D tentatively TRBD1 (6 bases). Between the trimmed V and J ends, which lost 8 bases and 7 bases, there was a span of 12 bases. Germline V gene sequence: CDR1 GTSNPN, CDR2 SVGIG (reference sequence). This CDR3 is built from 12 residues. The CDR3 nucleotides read TGTGCCGGCTGGACAGAAAATTCACCCCTCCACTTT. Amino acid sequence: CAGWTENSPLHF.

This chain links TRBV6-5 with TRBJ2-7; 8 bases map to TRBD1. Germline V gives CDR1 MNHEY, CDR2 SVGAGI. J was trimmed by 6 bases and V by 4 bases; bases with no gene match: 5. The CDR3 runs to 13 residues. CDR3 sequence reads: CASSSRTGTEQYF. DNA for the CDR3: TGTGCCAGCAGTTCTCGGACAGGGACCGAGCAGTACTTC.

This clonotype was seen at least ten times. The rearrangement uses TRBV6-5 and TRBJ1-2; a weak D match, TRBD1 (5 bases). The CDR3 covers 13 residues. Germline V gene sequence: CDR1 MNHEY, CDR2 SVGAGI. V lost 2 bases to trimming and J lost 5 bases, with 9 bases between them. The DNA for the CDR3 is TGTGCCAGCAGTTACAGGGACGGGTATGGCTACACCTTC. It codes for CASSYRDGYGYTF.

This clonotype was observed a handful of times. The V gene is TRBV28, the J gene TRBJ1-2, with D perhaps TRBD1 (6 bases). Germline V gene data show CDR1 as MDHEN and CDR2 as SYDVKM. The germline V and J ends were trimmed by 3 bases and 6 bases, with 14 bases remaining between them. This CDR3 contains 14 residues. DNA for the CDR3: TGTGCCAGCAGTTTCGTCCGGGGGGCGAATGGCTACACCTTC. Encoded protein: CASSFVRGANGYTF.

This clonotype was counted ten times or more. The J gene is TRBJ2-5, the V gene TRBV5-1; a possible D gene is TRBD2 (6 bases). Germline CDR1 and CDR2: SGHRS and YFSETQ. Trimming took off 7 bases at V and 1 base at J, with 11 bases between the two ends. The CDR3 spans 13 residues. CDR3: CASRGTAQETQYF. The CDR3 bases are TGCGCCAGCCGCGGGACGGCCCAAGAGACCCAGTACTTC.

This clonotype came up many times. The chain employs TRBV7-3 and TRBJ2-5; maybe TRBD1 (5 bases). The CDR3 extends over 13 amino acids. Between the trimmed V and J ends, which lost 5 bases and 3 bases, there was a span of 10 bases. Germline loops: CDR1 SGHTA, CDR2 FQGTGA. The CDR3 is CASSRSREETQYF. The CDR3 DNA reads TGTGCCAGCAGCCGATCCAGGGAAGAGACCCAGTACTTC.

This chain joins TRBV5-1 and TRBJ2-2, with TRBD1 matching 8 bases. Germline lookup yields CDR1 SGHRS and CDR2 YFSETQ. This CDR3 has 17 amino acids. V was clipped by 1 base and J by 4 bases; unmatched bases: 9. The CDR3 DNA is TGCGCCAGCAGCTTGCGGCAGGGGGCCCTGCCCACCGGGGAGCTGTTTTTT. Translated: CASSLRQGALPTGELFF. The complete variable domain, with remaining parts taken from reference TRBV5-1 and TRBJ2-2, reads KAGVTQTPRYLIKTRGQQVTLSCSPISGHRSVSWYQQTPGQGLQFLFEYFSETQRNKGNFPGRFSGRQFSNSRSEMNVSTLELGDSALYLCASSLRQGALPTGELFFGEGSRLTVL.

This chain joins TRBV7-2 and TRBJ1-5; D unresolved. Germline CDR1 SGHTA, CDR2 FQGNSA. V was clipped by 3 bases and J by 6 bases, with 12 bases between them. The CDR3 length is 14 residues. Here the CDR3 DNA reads TGTGCCAGCAGCTTGGGTGAGGGTGTTCAGCCCCAGCATTTT. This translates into CASSLGEGVQPQHF. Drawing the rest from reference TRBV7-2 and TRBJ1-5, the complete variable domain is GAGVSQSPSNKVTEKGKDVELRCDPISGHTALYWYRQSLGQGLEFLIYFQGNSAPDKSGLPSDRFSAERTGGSVSTLTIQRTQQEDSAVYLCASSLGEGVQPQHFGDGTRLSIL.

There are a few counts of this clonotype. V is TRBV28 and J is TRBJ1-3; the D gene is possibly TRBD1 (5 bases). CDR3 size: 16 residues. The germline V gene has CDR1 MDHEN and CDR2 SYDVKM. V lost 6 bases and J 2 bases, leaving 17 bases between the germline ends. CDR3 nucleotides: TGTGCCAGCAGACCCCAACGGCGGGGGGCTGGAAACACCATATATTTT. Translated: CASRPQRRGAGNTIYF.

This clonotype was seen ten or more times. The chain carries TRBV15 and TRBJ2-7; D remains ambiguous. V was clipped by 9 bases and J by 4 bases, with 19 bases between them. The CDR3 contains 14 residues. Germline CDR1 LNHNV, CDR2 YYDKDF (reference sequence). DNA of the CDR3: TGTGCCACAAGAAAGGCCGGTGTCCTATACGAGCAGTACTTC. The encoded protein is CATRKAGVLYEQYF.